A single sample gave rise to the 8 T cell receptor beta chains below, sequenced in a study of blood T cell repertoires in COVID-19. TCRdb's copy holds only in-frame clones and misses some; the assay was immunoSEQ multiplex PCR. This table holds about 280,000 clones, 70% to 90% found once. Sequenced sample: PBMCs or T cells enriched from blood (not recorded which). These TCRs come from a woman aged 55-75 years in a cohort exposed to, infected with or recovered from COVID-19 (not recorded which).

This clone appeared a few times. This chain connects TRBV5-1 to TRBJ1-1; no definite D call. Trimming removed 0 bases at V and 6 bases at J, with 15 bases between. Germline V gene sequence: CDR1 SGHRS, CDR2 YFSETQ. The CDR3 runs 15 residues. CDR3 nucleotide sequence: TGCGCCAGCAGCTTGGGAGGGCCCGGGATCCCTGAAGCTTTCTTT. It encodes CASSLGGPGIPEAFF. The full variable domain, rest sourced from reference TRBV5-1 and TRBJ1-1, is KAGVTQTPRYLIKTRGQQVTLSCSPISGHRSVSWYQQTPGQGLQFLFEYFSETQRNKGNFPGRFSGRQFSNSRSEMNVSTLELGDSALYLCASSLGGPGIPEAFFGQGTRLTVV.

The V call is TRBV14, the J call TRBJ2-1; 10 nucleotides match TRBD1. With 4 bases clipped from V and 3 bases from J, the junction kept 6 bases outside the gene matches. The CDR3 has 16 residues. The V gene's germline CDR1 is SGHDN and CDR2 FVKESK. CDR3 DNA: TGTGCCAGCAGCCCCCAGACAGGGGGCTTCTACAATGAGCAGTTCTTC. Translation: CASSPQTGGFYNEQFF.

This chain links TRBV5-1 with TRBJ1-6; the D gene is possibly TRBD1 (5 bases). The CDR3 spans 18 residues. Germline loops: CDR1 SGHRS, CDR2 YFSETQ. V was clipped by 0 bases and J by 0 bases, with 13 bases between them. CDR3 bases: TGCGCCAGCAGCTTGGGGGGACTTCTGAGCTCCTATAATTCACCCCTCCACTTT. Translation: CASSLGGLLSSYNSPLHF.

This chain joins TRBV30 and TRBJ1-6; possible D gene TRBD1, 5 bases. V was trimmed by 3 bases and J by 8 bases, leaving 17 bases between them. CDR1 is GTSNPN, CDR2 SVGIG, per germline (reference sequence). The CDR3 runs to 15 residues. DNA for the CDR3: TGTGCCTGGAGAGCTAAGGGGATTAAACATTCACCCCTCCACTTT. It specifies CAWRAKGIKHSPLHF.

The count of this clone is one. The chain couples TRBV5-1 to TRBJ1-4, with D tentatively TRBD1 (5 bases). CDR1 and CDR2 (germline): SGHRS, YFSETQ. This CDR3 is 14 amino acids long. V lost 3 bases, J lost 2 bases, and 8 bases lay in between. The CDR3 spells CASSSGPTNEKLFF. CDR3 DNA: TGCGCCAGCAGCTCAGGGCCCACTAATGAAAAACTGTTTTTT.

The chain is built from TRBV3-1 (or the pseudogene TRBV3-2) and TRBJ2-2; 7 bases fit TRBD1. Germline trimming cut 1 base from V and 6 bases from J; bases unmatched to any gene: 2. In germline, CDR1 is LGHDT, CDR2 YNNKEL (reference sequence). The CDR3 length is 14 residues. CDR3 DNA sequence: TGTGCCAGCAGCCAAGGTGACAGGGCCGGGGAGCTGTTTTTT. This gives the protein CASSQGDRAGELFF.

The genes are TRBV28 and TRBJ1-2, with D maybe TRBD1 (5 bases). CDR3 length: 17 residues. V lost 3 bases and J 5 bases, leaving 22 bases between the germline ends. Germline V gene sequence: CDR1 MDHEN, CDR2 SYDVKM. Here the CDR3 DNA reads TGTGCCAGCAGTTTCATAGGAGACAGATCATTAGGGTATGGCTACACCTTC. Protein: CASSFIGDRSLGYGYTF.

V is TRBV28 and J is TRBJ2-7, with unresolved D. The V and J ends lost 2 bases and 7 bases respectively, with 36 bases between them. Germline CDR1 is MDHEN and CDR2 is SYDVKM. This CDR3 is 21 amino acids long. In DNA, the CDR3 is TGTGCCAGCAGTTTAATTCCGGCCGGCGAGTACGGGTCCACGGTGGGTCCTGAGCAGTACTTC. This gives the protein CASSLIPAGEYGSTVGPEQYF.